Each of the 22 T cell receptor beta chains below was sequenced from the same sample in a study of Ad26.COV2.S vaccination and SARS-CoV-2 variants. The table came from immunoSEQ multiplex PCR; TCRdb's copy has only in-frame clones and leaves some out. This table has about 680,000 clones, roughly 90% appearing once. Treatment specified: about 20 received Ad26.COV2.S at low or high dose, single or two shots; about 5 received placebo; per-sample allocation not given. Vaccine and placebo recipients were sampled on day 63 after the first injection. The input for sequencing was peripheral blood, taken in a trial of Ad26.COV2.S vaccine versus placebo. The receptor source for this set is a person aged 18-65 years who received the Ad26.COV2.S COVID-19 vaccine or a placebo.

This clone was detected once. The J gene is TRBJ2-7, the V gene TRBV28; 8 bases align to TRBD1. The ends lost 2 bases at V and 4 bases at J; junction bases unmatched: 1. The CDR3 length is 13 residues. The germline CDR1 and CDR2 sequences are MDHEN and SYDVKM. The chain's CDR3 is CASSLDRGYEQYF. The CDR3 nucleotides read TGTGCCAGCAGTTTAGACAGGGGTTACGAGCAGTACTTC.

The genes are TRBV4-2 and TRBJ1-2; a possible D gene is TRBD1 (6 bases). V gave up 3 bases and J gave up 1 base, with 15 bases separating them. The CDR3 is 16 amino acids. Germline V gene data show CDR1 as LGHNA and CDR2 as YNFKEQ. The CDR3 loop reads CASSHETGRLNYGYTF. CDR3 sequence (DNA): TGTGCCAGCAGCCACGAGACAGGTAGACTTAACTATGGCTACACCTTC.

This rearrangement joins TRBV18 to TRBJ1-5; D unresolved. This CDR3 has 14 amino acids. The ends were cut back, 3 bases at V and 9 bases at J, with 15 bases in the middle. Germline CDR1 reads KGHSH; CDR2 reads LQKENI. CDR3 amino acids: CASSPLGEGGPQHF. For the CDR3, the DNA is TGTGCCAGCTCACCCCTCGGAGAGGGAGGGCCCCAGCATTTT.

This clone has only one observation. The chain joins TRBV4-3 to TRBJ2-1, with TRBD1 identical over 8 bases. CDR1 LGHNA and CDR2 YSLEER come from the germline V gene. CDR3 length equals 15 residues. The ends lost 4 bases at V and 2 bases at J; junction bases unmatched: 4. The CDR3 DNA reads as TGCGCCAGCAGCCGTCGACAGGGGACCTACAATGAGCAGTTCTTC. This codes for CASSRRQGTYNEQFF.

The gene calls are TRBV6-5 and TRBJ2-5, with unresolved D. V was trimmed by 0 bases and J by 5 bases, leaving 10 bases between them. The CDR3 loop spans 14 amino acids. Germline loops: CDR1 MNHEY, CDR2 SVGAGI. The CDR3 sequence: CASSYSTEGETQYF. The CDR3 DNA is TGTGCCAGCAGTTACTCAACAGAAGGGGAGACCCAGTACTTC.

The gene calls are TRBV5-1 and TRBJ1-1; D call uncertain. The CDR3 is 13 residues long. V gave up 4 bases and J gave up 8 bases, with 15 bases separating them. Per germline, CDR1 SGHRS and CDR2 YFSETQ. CDR3 coding DNA: TGCGCCAGCAGCGGACTGGACCCTTCGGAAGCTTTCTTT. Translated: CASSGLDPSEAFF.

This chain connects TRBV2 to TRBJ1-5; the match to TRBD1 covers 7 bases. CDR3 length equals 13 residues. V lost 6 bases, J lost 11 bases, and 10 bases stayed unmatched. CDR1 and CDR2 from the germline V gene are SNHLY and FYNNEI. The CDR3 coding sequence is TGTGCCAGCAGAGGGACAGCTCTCCAGTCCCAGCATTTT. It yields the protein CASRGTALQSQHF. Together with reference TRBV2 and TRBJ1-5, the CDR3 gives the full variable domain: EPEVTQTPSHQVTQMGQEVILRCVPISNHLYFYWYRQILGQKVEFLVSFYNNEISEKSEIFDDQFSVERPDGSNFTLKIRSTKLEDSAMYFCASRGTALQSQHFGDGTRLSIL.

This chain joins TRBV18 and TRBJ2-3; TRBD2 matches 12 bases. Germline V gene data show CDR1 as KGHSH and CDR2 as LQKENI. Trimming removed 3 bases from V and 4 bases from J; junction bases left unmatched: 14. The CDR3 is made up of 19 amino acids. CDR3 DNA sequence: TGTGCCAGCTCACCTCCCTATCTACCTAGCGGGGGGGAACCAGATACGCAGTATTTT. It encodes CASSPPYLPSGGEPDTQYF. Based on the CDR3 plus reference TRBV18 and TRBJ2-3, the full variable domain is NAGVMQNPRHLVRRRGQEARLRCSPMKGHSHVYWYRQLPEEGLKFMVYLQKENIIDESGMPKERFSAEFPKEGPSILRIQQVVRGDSAAYFCASSPPYLPSGGEPDTQYFGPGTRLTVL.

V is TRBV6-5 and J is TRBJ1-3, with D unclear. The CDR3 is 16 amino acids. Trimming removed 2 bases at V and 2 bases at J, with 13 bases between. Germline CDR1 and CDR2: MNHEY and SVGAGI. The DNA for the CDR3 is TGTGCCAGCAGTTACACGGGGTTGTTGACTGGAAACACCATATATTTT. Translation: CASSYTGLLTGNTIYF.

J is TRBJ1-5 and V is TRBV7-2; unclear D gene. Per germline, CDR1 SGHTA and CDR2 FQGNSA. The CDR3 sequence is 13 residues long. The ends were cut back, 5 bases at V and 6 bases at J, with 11 bases in the middle. The CDR3 region has the DNA TGTGCCAGCAGCGCCCTCCATGGTCAGCCCCAGCATTTT. Residues: CASSALHGQPQHF.

As regards this clone: The same CDR3 arises from other DNA sequences in this sample as well. The chain links TRBV7-9 to TRBJ1-4, with 8 bases identical to TRBD1. CDR1 is SEHNR, CDR2 FQNEAQ, per germline (reference sequence). Trimming at V came to 4 bases and at J to 4 bases, leaving 2 bases not matched to a gene. This CDR3 is built from 14 residues. The CDR3: CASSSGQGNEKLFF. Here the CDR3 DNA reads TGTGCCAGCAGCTCTGGACAGGGTAATGAAAAACTGTTTTTT.

J is TRBJ1-6 and V is TRBV6-5; 9 bases are shared with TRBD1. CDR1 is MNHEY and CDR2 is SVGAGI in the germline V gene. This CDR3 comprises 16 residues. With V trimmed by 1 base and J by 9 bases, 7 bases remained unmatched. The CDR3 protein is CASSYLGGTGFSPLHF. The CDR3 nucleotides read TGTGCCAGCAGTTACTTGGGAGGGACAGGGTTTTCACCCCTCCACTTT.

DNA of the CDR3: TGTGCCGCGAGGGCTGGGGTGAACACTGAAGCTTTCTTT. Its protein product is CAARAGVNTEAFF. The chain uses TRBV24-1 and TRBJ1-1; D unclear. Per the germline V gene, CDR1 is KGHDR and CDR2 is SFDVKD. V lost 12 bases, J lost 0 bases, and 13 bases lay in between. The CDR3 covers 13 residues.

This chain joins TRBV6-5 and TRBJ1-2, with D tentatively TRBD1 (6 bases). Between the trimmed V and J ends, which lost 4 bases and 5 bases, there was a span of 17 bases. This CDR3 is 15 amino acids long. Germline V gene sequence: CDR1 MNHEY, CDR2 SVGAGI. Written as DNA, the CDR3 is TGTGCCAGCAGTTTAGCGGGGGGGCAAGGATATGGCTACACCTTC. Protein sequence: CASSLAGGQGYGYTF.

This clone was seen once. The gene calls are TRBV7-2 and TRBJ2-7; 8 bases align to TRBD1. This CDR3 is built from 15 residues. J gave up 0 bases and V 4 bases, and 5 bases lay outside the gene matches. The V gene's germline CDR1 is SGHTA and CDR2 FQGNSA. CDR3 nucleotides: TGTGCCAGCAGCTCGCGAGGGACAGGCTCCTACGAGCAGTACTTC. It yields the protein CASSSRGTGSYEQYF.

This CDR3 is CASSIGSGTPGNTIYF. The CDR3 DNA reads TGTGCCAGTAGTATAGGGTCGGGGACGCCTGGAAACACCATATATTTT. The gene calls are TRBV19 and TRBJ1-3; D possibly corresponds to TRBD1 (5 bases). CDR1 is LNHDA and CDR2 is SQIVND in the germline V gene (reference sequence). V dropped 1 base and J dropped 2 bases, with 12 bases sitting between them. CDR3 size: 16 residues. The complete variable domain, with remaining parts taken from reference TRBV19 and TRBJ1-3, reads DGGITQSPKYLFRKEGQNVTLSCEQNLNHDAMYWYRQDPGQGLRLIYYSQIVNDFQKGDIAEGYSVSREKKESFPLTVTSAQKNPTAFYLCASSIGSGTPGNTIYFGEGSWLTVV.

The rearrangement uses TRBV18 and TRBJ2-2, with D perhaps TRBD1 (6 bases). Trimming removed 6 bases from V and 4 bases from J, with 18 bases in between. There are 16 residues in the CDR3. Germline CDR1 and CDR2: KGHSH and LQKENI. The CDR3 is CASSSGTPAGTGELFF. CDR3 coding DNA: TGTGCCAGCTCTTCCGGGACACCGGCGGGCACCGGGGAGCTGTTTTTT.

This clone was seen only a few times. V usage is TRBV19 and J usage is TRBJ1-1; D remains ambiguous. The CDR3 sequence is 13 residues long. The V end was cut by 1 base, the J end by 1 base, with 4 bases between. The germline V gene encodes CDR1 LNHDA and CDR2 SQIVND (reference sequence). The CDR3 reads CASSIATNTEAFF. In nucleotides, the CDR3 is TGTGCCAGTAGTATAGCCACGAACACTGAAGCTTTCTTT.

The CDR3 DNA sequence: TGTGCCAGCAGCGAGACAGGGCTGTGGGCTTTCTTT. It is translated as CASSETGLWAFF. The genes are TRBV2 and TRBJ1-1, with 7 bases aligning to TRBD1. This CDR3 is built from 12 residues. V lost 6 bases, J lost 11 bases, and 9 bases stayed unmatched. Looked up from germline, CDR1 is SNHLY and CDR2 is FYNNEI.

The rearrangement links TRBV19 to TRBJ1-5, with 7 bases identical to TRBD1. J lost 2 bases, V lost 8 bases, and 6 bases had no gene match. Germline V gives CDR1 LNHDA, CDR2 SQIVND (reference sequence). The CDR3 totals 14 residues. CDR3 nucleotide sequence: TGTGCCAGTTCCAATACAGGGGGCAATCAGCCCCAGCATTTT. This sequence encodes CASSNTGGNQPQHF.

The rearrangement uses TRBV2 and TRBJ2-3; D might be TRBD1 or TRBD2, each matching 6 bases. V gave up 9 bases and J gave up 3 bases, with 16 bases separating them. The CDR3 has 14 amino acids. Germline lookup yields CDR1 SNHLY and CDR2 FYNNEI. The CDR3 DNA reads as TGTGCCAGTAGCAGAACAGGGAGGACAGATACGCAGTATTTT. Translating gives CASSRTGRTDTQYF.

The chain joins TRBV11-2 to TRBJ2-4; the D is unclear. CDR1 is SGHAT, CDR2 FQNNGV, per germline. Trimming pared 7 bases from V and 7 bases from J, leaving 14 bases between. The CDR3 has 13 amino acids. This CDR3 reads CASTLSLGNIQYF. Here the CDR3 DNA reads TGTGCCAGCACCCTCAGTTTGGGGAACATTCAGTACTTC.